This passage covers 17 T cell receptor beta chains from one sample sequenced in a study of spatial heterogeneity in lung cancer. Time point here: blood at routine non-recurrence follow-up after resection. From the 5' RACE reads, TCRdb called clonotypes with MiXCR, one entry per CDR3 protein. The sample contains some 41,000 distinct CDR3 sequences, roughly a tenth of which appear only once. Sequences were derived from PBMCs, sampled at follow-up. All receptors come from a female donor with early-stage non-small cell lung cancer.

This clonotype was recorded a few times. J is TRBJ2-5 and V is TRBV15; the D gene could be TRBD1 or TRBD2 (5 bases each). The CDR3 spans 17 residues. Trimming removed 2 bases at V and 5 bases at J, with 21 bases between. Germline CDR1 reads LNHNV; CDR2 reads YYDKDF (reference sequence). CDR3: CATSRSIYRDLEETQYF. CDR3 DNA: TGTGCCACCAGCAGATCTATCTACCGGGACCTCGAGGAGACCCAGTACTTC.

This clonotype came up a few times. The chain links TRBV7-9 to TRBJ2-1; D might be TRBD1 (5 bases). The CDR3 loop spans 13 amino acids. CDR1 and CDR2 (germline): SEHNR, FQNEAQ (reference sequence). V dropped 7 bases and J dropped 7 bases, with 14 bases sitting between them. Here the CDR3 DNA reads TGTGCCAGCAAGCCTGACAGAGAAAATGAGCAGTTCTTC. It translates to CASKPDRENEQFF. The full variable domain, in which reference TRBV7-9 and TRBJ2-1 provide the parts outside the CDR3, is DTGVSQNPRHKITKRGQNVTFRCDPISEHNRLYWYRQTLGQGPEFLTYFQNEAQLEKSRLLSDRFSAERPKGSFSTLEIQRTEQGDSAMYLCASKPDRENEQFFGPGTRLTVL.

This clonotype was counted only a few times. The chain recombines TRBV5-1 with TRBJ2-1, with 7 bases aligning to TRBD1. V was clipped by 8 bases and J by 7 bases; unmatched bases: 12. This CDR3 is 14 amino acids long. Germline loops: CDR1 SGHRS, CDR2 YFSETQ. DNA for the CDR3: TGCGCCAGGTGGGACAGACCACAGGGAAATGAGCAGTTCTTC. It encodes CARWDRPQGNEQFF.

This clonotype was counted many times. This chain uses TRBV9 with TRBJ2-7; 7 nucleotides agree with TRBD1. CDR3 size: 14 residues. The germline V gene has CDR1 SGDLS and CDR2 YYNGEE. J gave up 2 bases and V 3 bases, and 5 bases lay outside the gene matches. CDR3 DNA: TGTGCCAGCAGCGGAACCGACAGGGCCTACGAGCAGTACTTC. Translated: CASSGTDRAYEQYF.

This clonotype was picked up a small number of times. The germline gene is not matched at one end of the junction; a read error may be the cause. The chain employs TRBV28 and TRBJ1-6, with D unresolved. The CDR3 covers 12 residues. Looked up from germline, CDR1 is MDHEN and CDR2 is SYDVKM. CDR3 region: CASSPYNSPLHF. CDR3 nucleotides: TGTGCCAGCAGTCCCTACAATTCACCCCTCCACTTT.

This clonotype was counted between two and nine times. The rearrangement links TRBV2 to TRBJ2-2; D is undetermined. This CDR3 region has 14 residues. Germline loops: CDR1 SNHLY, CDR2 FYNNEI. Trimming pared 3 bases from V and 1 base from J, leaving 6 bases between. Written as DNA, the CDR3 is TGTGCCAGCAGTGAGCCGGTGAACACCGGGGAGCTGTTTTTT. Encoded protein: CASSEPVNTGELFF.

This clonotype was detected a few times. V usage is TRBV5-6 and J usage is TRBJ2-2, with a weak D call TRBD1 (6 bases). V was pared by 5 bases and J by 3 bases, with 11 bases between. The CDR3 is 14 residues long. The germline V gene encodes CDR1 SGHDT and CDR2 YYEEEE. The CDR3 coding sequence is TGTGCCAGCAGGAAGGGGGAATACACCGGGGAGCTGTTTTTT. Translated, it gives CASRKGEYTGELFF.

Many counts were recorded for this clonotype. The gene calls are TRBV12-3 or TRBV12-4 and TRBJ2-7; 11 bases agree with TRBD1. With 5 bases clipped from V and 6 bases from J, the junction kept 6 bases outside the gene matches. The CDR3 length is 14 residues. The CDR3 spells CASSQDRGPLEQYF. CDR3 sequence (DNA): TGTGCCAGCAGTCAGGACAGGGGGCCTCTCGAGCAGTACTTC.

This clonotype was picked up many times. V and J are TRBV11-1 and TRBJ2-5; D is ambiguous. Trimming removed 5 bases from V and 6 bases from J, with 10 bases in between. The germline V gene encodes CDR1 SGHAT and CDR2 FQDESV (reference sequence). The CDR3 sequence is 12 residues long. CDR3 DNA: TGTGCCAGCAGCCCCGGGCTTAAGACCCAGTACTTC. This encodes CASSPGLKTQYF.

This clonotype was seen only a few times. The chain is built from TRBV6-1 and TRBJ2-7; 7 positions match TRBD1. The CDR3 is 14 amino acids. Germline-derived CDR1 and CDR2 are MNHNS and SASEGT. V dropped 5 bases and J dropped 1; count of bases not matched to a gene: 5. The DNA of the CDR3 is TGTGCCAGCAGTTTGGGACAGCTATCCTACGAGCAGTACTTC. It translates to CASSLGQLSYEQYF.

The chain has TRBV12-3 or TRBV12-4 and TRBJ1-2, with D unclear. The CDR3 extends over 13 amino acids. The ends were cut back, 5 bases at V and 5 bases at J, with 12 bases in the middle. The CDR3 nucleotides read TGTGCCAGCAGTGCGGACGGTACATATGGCTACACCTTC. It codes for CASSADGTYGYTF.

This clonotype has just a few counts. This chain's CDR3 is CASTRTGGSNQPQHF. The CDR3 coding sequence is TGTGCCAGCACTCGGACAGGGGGAAGCAATCAGCCCCAGCATTTT. The rearrangement joins TRBV2 to TRBJ1-5, with 10 bases that match TRBD1. The CDR3 is 15 residues long. J was trimmed by 1 base and V by 7 bases; bases with no gene match: 4. The germline V gene has CDR1 SNHLY and CDR2 FYNNEI.

In its sample, this clonotype was seen many times. The chain combines TRBV2 with TRBJ2-7; D tentatively reads TRBD1 or TRBD2 (5 bases each). The CDR3 is made up of 13 amino acids. With 6 bases removed from V and 0 bases from J, the gap between germline ends came to 9 bases. Germline lookup yields CDR1 SNHLY and CDR2 FYNNEI. This CDR3 reads CASRGTFSYEQYF. Written as DNA, the CDR3 is TGTGCCAGCAGAGGGACGTTCTCCTACGAGCAGTACTTC.

This chain joins TRBV19 and TRBJ2-5; D may match TRBD1 or TRBD2 (6 bases each). CDR1 is LNHDA, CDR2 SQIVND, per germline (reference sequence). The CDR3 loop spans 16 amino acids. The V gene lost 1 base and the J gene lost 0 bases, with 12 bases spanning the gap. CDR3 sequence (DNA): TGTGCCAGTAGTATAGTTACAGGGACTTACCAAGAGACCCAGTACTTC. Translated, it gives CASSIVTGTYQETQYF.

The chain employs TRBV29-1 and TRBJ2-7; TRBD1 agrees at 7 bases. The CDR3 is made up of 13 amino acids. CDR1 and CDR2 from the germline V gene are SQVTM and ANQGSEA. The junction had 4 bases not matched to a gene; V was cut back by 3 bases and J by 2 bases. CDR3 DNA: TGCAGCGTTGATGGGGACAGTCCCTACGAGCAGTACTTC. Residues: CSVDGDSPYEQYF.

The V gene is TRBV6-6, the J gene TRBJ1-5, with TRBD1 as a possible D gene (5 bases). The CDR3 sequence is 12 residues long. Between the trimmed V and J ends, which lost 8 bases and 9 bases, there was a span of 14 bases. The germline V gene encodes CDR1 MNHNY and CDR2 SVGAGI (reference sequence). CDR3 in DNA: TGTGCCAGCGGTCAGGGCGGTGGGCCCCAGCATTTT. Translating gives CASGQGGGPQHF.

This clonotype has only a few counts. The chain combines TRBV28 with TRBJ2-7; TRBD1 is a possible D gene (6 bases). Trimming cost V 3 bases and J 6 bases, with 12 bases left between them. From germline, CDR1 is MDHEN and CDR2 SYDVKM. The CDR3 extends over 13 amino acids. CDR3 sequence reads: CASSFQGRSEQYF. The DNA of the CDR3 is TGTGCCAGCAGTTTCCAGGGGCGTAGCGAGCAGTACTTC.